This passage covers 20 T cell receptor beta chains from one sample sequenced in a study of blood T cell repertoires in COVID-19. The data were produced by immunoSEQ multiplex PCR, yet TCRdb's version contains in-frame clones alone and is incomplete. The sample contains fewer than 150,000 clones, less than 85% of which appear only once. The material sequenced was peripheral blood. Receptor source: a woman older than 75 in a cohort sampled during active or convalescent COVID-19.

The chain joins TRBV6-5 to TRBJ2-1, with 7 nucleotides matching TRBD1. After removal of 8 bases from V and 7 bases from J, the junction contained 8 bases not matched to a gene. CDR1 MNHEY and CDR2 SVGAGI come from the germline V gene. CDR3 length: 13 residues. The CDR3 is CASRQGILNEQFF. The CDR3, as DNA: TGTGCCAGCCGACAGGGTATTTTAAATGAGCAGTTCTTC.

This chain uses TRBV6-6 with TRBJ1-2, with a tentative D call TRBD1 (5 bases). V was clipped by 6 bases and J by 8 bases, with 19 bases between them. CDR1 and CDR2 from the germline V gene are MNHNY and SVGAGI (reference sequence). The CDR3 extends over 14 amino acids. CDR3 in amino acids: CASSPSGREGGYTF. In DNA form, the CDR3 reads TGTGCCAGCAGCCCATCAGGCAGGGAGGGAGGCTACACCTTC.

The rearrangement links TRBV19 to TRBJ1-1, with D maybe TRBD1 (5 bases). V was shortened by 10 bases and J by 5 bases, with 17 bases between the two germline ends. The CDR3 covers 13 residues. The germline gives CDR1 LNHDA, CDR2 SQIVND (reference sequence). The CDR3 DNA reads as TGTGCCATAGAATCGGACGGGGGGACTGAAGCTTTCTTT. Encoded protein: CAIESDGGTEAFF.

V gene TRBV18 combines with J gene TRBJ2-2, with D perhaps TRBD1 (5 bases). The germline V gene encodes CDR1 KGHSH and CDR2 LQKENI. The V end was cut by 0 bases, the J end by 2 bases, with 10 bases between. The CDR3 contains 16 residues. This chain's CDR3 is CASSPPSGSNTGELFF. CDR3 coding DNA: TGTGCCAGCTCACCACCGTCAGGGTCTAACACCGGGGAGCTGTTTTTT.

This chain connects TRBV7-2 to TRBJ2-5; 10 bases map to TRBD2. Per the germline V gene, CDR1 is SGHTA and CDR2 is FQGNSA. The J segment lost 5 bases and the V segment lost 8 bases, leaving 14 bases of the junction unmatched. CDR3 length: 16 residues. CDR3 in DNA: TGTGCCAGCTCCTCGGCCAGGACTAGCGGCGCGGAGACCCAGTACTTC. This translates into CASSSARTSGAETQYF.

For this clone: Other DNA sequences within the sample encode an identical CDR3. The rearrangement links TRBV5-8 to TRBJ2-7; 9 bases align to TRBD1. Germline CDR1 SGHTS, CDR2 YDEGEE. This CDR3 spans 15 amino acids. Losses at the gene ends were 4 bases for V and 4 bases for J; bases not matched to a gene: 9. This CDR3 is CASSLPRDRAYEQYV. The CDR3 DNA is TGTGCCAGCAGCCTACCCAGGGACAGGGCATACGAGCAGTACGTC.

V gene TRBV10-3 combines with J gene TRBJ2-1; the D gene is possibly TRBD2 (5 bases). Germline CDR1 is ENHRY and CDR2 is SYGVKD. This CDR3 is built from 12 residues. With 0 bases removed from V and 13 bases from J, the gap between germline ends came to 10 bases. CDR3 nucleotide sequence: TGTGCCATCAGTGAGTCGGACTCATCCCAGTTCTTC. It yields the protein CAISESDSSQFF.

V and J are TRBV9 and TRBJ2-2, with 9 bases aligning to TRBD2. CDR1 and CDR2 (germline): SGDLS, YYNGEE. V was clipped by 7 bases and J by 4 bases; unmatched bases: 8. CDR3 size: 15 residues. The CDR3 DNA is TGTGCCAGCGAGAGAAGCGGGGGGTTCACCGGGGAGCTGTTTTTT. Protein product: CASERSGGFTGELFF.

The chain combines TRBV7-9 with TRBJ1-3; D is unresolved. V was pared by 3 bases and J by 0 bases, with 6 bases between. Germline-derived CDR1 and CDR2 are SEHNR and FQNEAQ (reference sequence). CDR3 size: 14 residues. The CDR3 nucleotides read TGTGCCAGCAGCTTCAGTACCTCTGGAAACACCATATATTTT. Protein: CASSFSTSGNTIYF.

This rearrangement joins TRBV28 to TRBJ2-1; D may be TRBD1 (6 bases). Trimming pared 5 bases from V and 2 bases from J, leaving 13 bases between. Germline CDR1 and CDR2: MDHEN and SYDVKM. This CDR3 spans 15 amino acids. Here the CDR3 DNA reads TGTGCCAGCAGTACCGGGACACCTCCCTACAATGAGCAGTTCTTC. Its translation: CASSTGTPPYNEQFF.

This chain connects TRBV9 to TRBJ2-3, with D possibly matching TRBD1 (6 bases). V was pared by 1 base and J by 0 bases, with 9 bases between. The CDR3 has 15 amino acids. Germline V gives CDR1 SGDLS, CDR2 YYNGEE. CDR3 region: CASSVLTGSTDTQYF. In DNA, the CDR3 is TGTGCCAGCAGCGTACTAACAGGGAGCACAGATACGCAGTATTTT.

The gene calls are TRBV7-9 and TRBJ2-2; 9 bases fit TRBD2. The CDR3 is made up of 17 amino acids. V gave up 0 bases and J gave up 2 bases; unmatched junction bases: 4. Germline V lookup: CDR1 SEHNR, CDR2 FQNEAQ (reference sequence). CDR3 coding DNA: TGTGCCAGCAGCTTAGCTAGCGGGGGAGTAAACACCGGGGAGCTGTTTTTT. This codes for CASSLASGGVNTGELFF.

This clone was found once. The rearrangement links TRBV5-1 to TRBJ2-1; 9 bases map to TRBD2. The CDR3 is 17 amino acids. Looked up from germline, CDR1 is SGHRS and CDR2 is YFSETQ. The ends lost 0 bases at V and 4 bases at J; junction bases unmatched: 8. The CDR3 DNA reads TGCGCCAGCAGCTTGGCGAGCGGGGGGAGTATTTACAATGAGCAGTTCTTC. Protein product: CASSLASGGSIYNEQFF.

This clone was seen a handful of times. The chain links TRBV6-2 or TRBV6-3 to TRBJ2-3, with TRBD2 matching over 10 bases. The CDR3 covers 17 residues. Germline CDR1 is MNHEY and CDR2 is SVGEGT. The ends lost 6 bases at V and 3 bases at J; junction bases unmatched: 12. The CDR3 DNA reads as TGTGCCAGCAGCGCCTATGGTATTAGCGGGGGGACAGATACGCAGTATTTT. Amino acids: CASSAYGISGGTDTQYF.

This chain joins TRBV5-3 and TRBJ2-5; the D gene is possibly TRBD2 (5 bases). TRBV5-3 is an ORF, and what it does is uncertain. Trimming pared 3 bases from V and 6 bases from J, leaving 15 bases between. This CDR3 is built from 14 residues. DNA of the CDR3: TGTGCCAGAAGCTCCATAGCGACCCAGAAGACCCAGTACTTC. This codes for CARSSIATQKTQYF.

This chain joins TRBV5-6 and TRBJ2-5; 12 nucleotides align to TRBD1. Germline CDR1 and CDR2: SGHDT and YYEEEE. V was clipped by 3 bases and J by 4 bases; unmatched bases: 13. This CDR3 spans 18 amino acids. CDR3 sequence reads: CASSSRDRGRWVTETQYF. In DNA form, the CDR3 reads TGTGCCAGCAGCTCACGGGACAGGGGGCGCTGGGTAACAGAGACCCAGTACTTC.

The rearrangement links TRBV9 to TRBJ2-3, with D tentatively TRBD2 (5 bases). The CDR3 is 14 amino acids. Per the germline V gene, CDR1 is SGDLS and CDR2 is YYNGEE. V was shortened by 2 bases and J by 5 bases, with 12 bases between the two germline ends. In DNA, the CDR3 is TGTGCCAGCAGCGTGACACCGGCGGGAGATACGCAGTATTTT. Protein: CASSVTPAGDTQYF.

This sequence joins TRBV10-3 and TRBJ2-1; 11 bases agree with TRBD2. Per germline, CDR1 ENHRY and CDR2 SYGVKD. With 3 bases clipped from V and 7 bases from J, the junction kept 8 bases outside the gene matches. The CDR3 is made up of 16 amino acids. The chain's CDR3 is CAISDPGTSGANEQFF. CDR3 coding DNA: TGTGCCATCAGTGATCCCGGGACTAGCGGAGCAAATGAGCAGTTCTTC.

The count of this clone is one. This sequence joins TRBV30 and TRBJ1-1, with 9 bases that match TRBD1. This CDR3 has 13 residues. After removal of 3 bases from V and 9 bases from J, the junction contained 8 bases not matched to a gene. CDR1 is GTSNPN, CDR2 SVGIG, per germline (reference sequence). CDR3 DNA: TGTGCCTGGAGAGAACCGGGACAGGGAAAAGCTTTCTTT. This encodes CAWREPGQGKAFF.

The rearrangement uses TRBV28 and TRBJ1-2; D is undetermined. The germline V gene has CDR1 MDHEN and CDR2 SYDVKM. The V gene lost 10 bases and the J gene lost 8 bases, with 8 bases spanning the gap. This CDR3 has 9 amino acids. In nucleotides, the CDR3 is TGTGCCACCGGTTACGGCTACACCTTC. Protein product: CATGYGYTF.